One and the same sample provided the 8 T cell receptor delta chains below, sequenced in a study of gamma-delta chains in newborns, infants, children. TCRdb processed the reads again with the CATT caller. The table lists 1,500 to 2,000 delta-chain clones, 40% to 55% of them singletons. Sequences were obtained from blood. These TCRs come from a child who had a fever.

Concerning this clone itself: This may stem from a read error, because a much larger clone lies one nucleotide away. The V call is TRDV2, the J call TRDJ3; TRDD3 aligns across 12 bases. J was trimmed by 0 bases and V by 5 bases; bases with no gene match: 7. This CDR3 region has 19 residues. CDR1 GEAIGNYY and CDR2 EKD come from the germline V gene. The CDR3 DNA sequence: TGTGCCTGTGGCAGTACTGGGGGATACAGCTCCTGGGACACCCGACAGATGTTTTTC. Amino acids: CACGSTGGYSSWDTRQMFF.

In the case of this clone: The germline gene is not matched at one end of the junction; a read error may be the cause. This chain uses TRDV2 with TRDJ3; 7 bases match TRDD3. The CDR3 extends over 18 amino acids. Germline CDR1 reads GEAIGNYY; CDR2 reads EKD. CDR3 amino acids: CACDTWGTSSWDTRRMFF. The CDR3 DNA reads TGTGCCTGTGACACCTGGGGGACCAGCTCCTGGGACACCCGACGGATGTTTTTC.

In regard to this clone: A much more abundant neighbour one base away suggests this may be a read error. This chain joins TRDV2 and TRDJ1; 8 bases align to TRDD3. Germline V gives CDR1 GEAIGNYY, CDR2 EKD. CDR3 length equals 15 residues. CDR3 protein: CACDPVGDSADKLTF. The DNA of the CDR3 is TGTGCCTGCGACCCGGTGGGGGATTCGGCCGATAAACTCACCTTT.

For this clone: This may be a read error, as it is one base from a much larger clone. V is TRDV2 and J is TRDJ1, with 10 bases identical to TRDD3. The CDR3 runs to 19 residues. With 3 bases clipped from V and 0 bases from J, the junction kept 15 bases outside the gene matches. Germline assignment: CDR1 GEAIGNYY and CDR2 EKD. The CDR3 region is CACDPPTRTGGLYTDKLIF. The CDR3, as DNA: TGTGCCTGTGACCCCCCTACACGTACTGGGGGATTGTACACCGATAAACTCATCTTT.

About this clone: This may arise from a read error, as a much more abundant clone is one base away. The chain is built from TRDV2 and TRDJ3, with TRDD3 matching over 10 bases. The CDR3 consists of 19 residues. Germline V CDR1 and CDR2: GEAIGNYY, EKD. CDR3 nucleotides: TGTGCCTGTGACGCCCTGGGGGATATTGACTCCTGGGACACCCGACAGACGTTTTTC. Protein: CACDALGDIDSWDTRQTFF.

As regards this clone: This may stem from a read error, because a much larger clone lies one nucleotide away. The same CDR3 can be traced to other DNA sequences in this sample. The chain couples TRDV2 to TRDJ1; TRDD3 might be the D (5 bases). Germline values: CDR1 GEAIGNYY, CDR2 EKD. This CDR3 has 14 amino acids. The CDR3 sequence is CACDILGNTDKLIF. In DNA form, the CDR3 reads TGTGCCTGTGACATCTTGGGGAACACCGATAAACTCATCTTC.

Comment on this clone: A far larger clone is a single base away, which makes a read error likely. This chain joins TRDV2 and TRDJ1; maybe TRDD3 (5 bases). V gave up 2 bases and J gave up 0 bases, with 9 bases separating them. Germline assignment: CDR1 GEAIGNYY and CDR2 EKD. This CDR3 comprises 14 residues. The CDR3 here is CACDIWGHTDKLIF. The DNA of the CDR3 is TGTGCCTGTGACATTTGGGGCCACACCGATAAACTCATCTTT.

Comments on this clone: This may come from a read error, since a much larger clone is one base off. The chain combines TRDV3 with TRDJ1; TRDD2 matches 9 bases. CDR1 and CDR2 from the germline V gene are TVYSNPD and GDNSRS (reference sequence). This CDR3 is 19 amino acids long. The chain's CDR3 is CAFTTGLPTPRGMGDKPIF. The CDR3 DNA reads TGTGCCTTTACAACCGGCCTTCCTACGCCCCGGGGGATGGGCGATAAACCCATCTTT.